This paragraph covers one T cell receptor (beta chain) sequence. This clone was counted between two and nine times. No antigen is known for it. No base quality values were provided; no much bigger clone lies one nucleotide off. All of the isolated RNA was reverse transcribed with the High Capacity cDNA Reverse Transcription Kit, so expressed TCRB transcripts were sequenced. Naive, central memory and regulatory T cell samples underwent deep immunoSEQ sequencing, averaging approximately 3.5 million total reads per sample. Sorted cells were lysed in RLT buffer and RNA was extracted with DNase-treated RNeasy Micro or Mini kits, depending on cell number. Each cell subset was processed separately to prevent cross-contamination, with patient and healthy donor samples processed together. The immunoSEQ multiplex PCR was used to amplify TCRB sequences from cDNA, generating 87-bp fragments that spanned the CDR3 region. Sequencing of the amplicons was done on the Illumina HiSeq platform. In the authors' own workflow: Synthetic template baselines were used to correct PCR bias computationally, reads within Hamming distance 2 were collapsed together, and singletons that could not be merged were discarded. By aligning reads against IMGT, V, D and J genes, CDR3 length, and insertions or deletions at six rearrangement sites were assigned. Within each subset, clonotype counts were normalized to sorted cell number, after which true diversity and Gini coefficients were computed with the tcR R package. Repertoire sharing was quantified using the overlap coefficient calculated on TCRB nucleotide sequences. Out-of-frame TCRB sequences from naive cells were analyzed to stand in for the pre-selection repertoire. Held by TCRdb, this immuneACCESS table contains in-frame sequences only and omits some clones. Under half of the omission traces to an unresolved V gene where checked; the cause of the rest is unknown. D and trimming come from the DNA, and the V and J calls and clone size come from that table. Counted in this sample were about 340,000 clones; 13% of them appeared once. Approximately 0.016% of the sample is held by the ten biggest clonotypes.

The sample comes from a study of beta chain features in type 1 diabetes (dated by TCRdb to 2016 to 2019). Some background on the complete study: Mean age, gender distribution, total cell number and subset yield did not differ between patients and healthy donors. A total of roughly 99,000,000 sorted cells were examined across all samples, and the number of cells per subset was strongly correlated with RNA yield. Whereas all 28 donors provided naive and central memory subsets, regulatory and stem cell-like memory subsets were isolated from just 8 patients and roughly 8 healthy donors. The study compared TCRB repertoires of sorted circulating CD4+ T cell subsets between recently diagnosed type 1 diabetes patients and matched healthy donors.

From each donor, a single peripheral blood sample of 90 to 150 mL on average was drawn into heparinised tubes. A BD FACSAria II was used to sort naive, central memory, regulatory and stem cell-like memory CD4+ T cells with a panel that included CD45RO, CCR7, CD25, CD127, CD95 and CD27. Purity was above 98% for every sorted population. PBMCs were isolated right away by Lymphoprep density gradient centrifugation and were stained directly, without culture. To minimize batch effects, samples were stained and sorted in pairs, one healthy donor with one patient per experiment. Results the study describes overall, beyond this receptor: Naive, central memory and regulatory TCRB repertoires appeared to be more similar among patients than among healthy donors. In all four CD4+ subsets, TCRB CDR3 length was moderately but significantly shorter in type 1 diabetes patients. Shorter templates might be favored by PCR, yet because patient and control samples were amplified and corrected together, any such skew would affect both groups equally. Because small numbers of individuals were included in the HLA sub-analyses, any influence of HLA type on TCRB rearrangement was left unresolved. At VDJ recombination sites, type 1 diabetes patients had fewer insertions and more deleted nucleotides, which implies abnormalities in thymic rearrangement. Sequencing cDNA rather than genomic DNA could over-represent highly expressing activated cells, although activation and CD3 levels did not differ between groups.

The CDR3 contains 14 residues, cysteine and phenylalanine counted. Here the CDR3 DNA is all that survives: 42 bases in frame from base 1. CDR1 is given as MNHEY and CDR2 as SVGAGI, both from the germline V gene. Clipping removes 6 bases from V and 3 bases from J, with 4 as the unmatched junction base count. The sample consisted of naive CD4+ T cells from blood. Explained via the paper, the cell subset or site label denotes: true naive CD4+ T cells. The receptor was derived from a woman in her late teens or twenties with type 1 diabetes. In this chain, TRBV6-5 is recombined with TRBJ2-3; TRBD1 agrees with 9 junctional bases. Here is the DNA: TGTGCCAGCAGCGGACAGGGGAGGACAGATACGCAGTATTTT. Translated, it reads CASSGQGRTDTQYF.